Below, 32 T cell receptor beta chains from the same sample are listed, as sequenced in a study of T cell repertoires in cytomegalovirus infection. TCRdb re-analysed the reads in MiXCR, keeping a single row per CDR3 protein. This table holds about 260,000 distinct CDR3 sequences, roughly 15% found once. The material sequenced was PBMCs. These TCRs come from a human donor in good health (CMV status not recorded). Some clones in this sample may be carry-over from other donors' samples.

This clonotype was picked up a small number of times. The chain is built from TRBV20-1 and TRBJ2-7; D possibly corresponds to TRBD1 (5 bases). CDR1 is DFQATT and CDR2 is SNEGSKA in the germline V gene (reference sequence). The length of the CDR3 is 11 residues. Trimming stripped 6 bases from V and 4 bases from J, with 10 bases between. CDR3 in amino acids: CSAGLPYEQYF. The CDR3 DNA is TGCAGTGCGGGGCTGCCGTACGAGCAGTACTTC.

This clonotype was recorded many times. One junction end does not reproduce the germline sequence, and a read error may be involved. V and J are TRBV7-9 and TRBJ2-7; D is undetermined. In germline, CDR1 is SEHNR, CDR2 FQNEAQ (reference sequence). This CDR3 spans 13 amino acids. DNA of the CDR3: TGTGCCAGCACCTTACCCACCAGCTACGAGCAGTACTTC. Protein product: CASTLPTSYEQYF.

This clonotype was recorded a few times. The V call is TRBV7-8, the J call TRBJ2-1, with 7 positions matching TRBD1. J gave up 7 bases and V 9 bases, and 3 bases lay outside the gene matches. Germline assignment: CDR1 SGHVS and CDR2 FQNEAQ. The CDR3 is made up of 11 amino acids. DNA of the CDR3: TGTGCCAGTACCAGGGGGAATGAGCAGTTCTTC. Protein: CASTRGNEQFF.

This clonotype was seen at least ten times. The chain couples TRBV7-9 to TRBJ1-4; D ambiguous. The V gene lost 4 bases and the J gene lost 0 bases, with 12 bases spanning the gap. Germline V lookup: CDR1 SEHNR, CDR2 FQNEAQ (reference sequence). This CDR3 spans 16 amino acids. The CDR3 DNA reads as TGTGCCAGCAGCTACGCAGGTGACCCAACTAATGAAAAACTGTTTTTT. It codes for CASSYAGDPTNEKLFF.

The chain uses TRBV20-1 and TRBJ2-7; TRBD2 agrees at 11 bases. The CDR3 totals 13 residues. Germline V CDR1 and CDR2: DFQATT, SNEGSKA (reference sequence). With V trimmed by 3 bases and J by 6 bases, 4 bases remained unmatched. The CDR3 DNA reads as TGCAGTGCTAGGTTACTAGCGGGAGCCGAGCAGTACTTC. The encoded protein is CSARLLAGAEQYF.

This clonotype has at least ten counts. The genes are TRBV7-3 and TRBJ2-2, with TRBD2 as a possible D gene (6 bases). This CDR3 has 16 residues. The germline V gene has CDR1 SGHTA and CDR2 FQGTGA. V dropped 1 base and J dropped 1 base, with 10 bases sitting between them. CDR3 sequence (DNA): TGTGCCAGCAGCTTAATTCCCGGGGGGAACACCGGGGAGCTGTTTTTT. Translation: CASSLIPGGNTGELFF.

This clonotype appeared many times. This chain uses TRBV5-6 with TRBJ1-2; D gene unclear. Trimming left V 2 bases short and J 6 bases short, with 8 bases between. From germline, CDR1 is SGHDT and CDR2 YYEEEE. CDR3 size: 12 residues. DNA for the CDR3: TGTGCCAGCAGCTTTGAAGGAGATGGCTACACCTTC. Encoded protein: CASSFEGDGYTF.

The V gene is TRBV12-3 or TRBV12-4, the J gene TRBJ2-7; D is perhaps TRBD1 (6 bases). The length of the CDR3 is 15 residues. The germline V and J ends were trimmed by 4 bases and 2 bases, with 15 bases remaining between them. The CDR3 DNA sequence: TGTGCCAGCAGTTCGTCTCGGACAGCACCCTACGAGCAGTACTTC. Its translation is CASSSSRTAPYEQYF.

Many counts were recorded for this clonotype. The chain is built from TRBV28 and TRBJ2-1, with D possibly called TRBD1 or TRBD2 (5 bases each). Trimming removed 1 base at V and 3 bases at J, with 19 bases between. CDR1 and CDR2 from the germline V gene are MDHEN and SYDVKM. The CDR3 extends over 18 amino acids. This CDR3 is CASSLLRFSGGYYNEQFF. The CDR3 DNA is TGTGCCAGCAGTTTATTAAGGTTTAGTGGGGGATACTACAATGAGCAGTTCTTC.

The chain is built from TRBV5-5 and TRBJ2-5, with D possibly being TRBD2 (6 bases). CDR3 length: 13 residues. The germline V and J ends were trimmed by 8 bases and 1 base, with 12 bases remaining between them. From germline, CDR1 is SGHKS and CDR2 YYEKEE (reference sequence). CDR3 sequence: CASTLALQETQYF. The DNA for the CDR3 is TGTGCCAGTACACTAGCTCTCCAAGAGACCCAGTACTTC. Complete variable domain (other parts from reference TRBV5-5 and TRBJ2-5): DAGVTQSPTHLIKTRGQQVTLRCSPISGHKSVSWYQQVLGQGPQFIFQYYEKEERGRGNFPDRFSARQFPNYSSELNVNALLLGDSALYLCASTLALQETQYFGPGTRLLVL.

This clonotype has a handful of counts. J is TRBJ2-1 and V is TRBV29-1; a possible D gene is TRBD2 (6 bases). The CDR3 is 13 amino acids. Germline lookup yields CDR1 SQVTM and CDR2 ANQGSEA. CDR3 DNA sequence: TGCAGTGCGGAGGGCCTCAGATACAATGAGCAGTTCTTC. Translation gives CSAEGLRYNEQFF.

This clonotype was recorded once. The rearrangement joins TRBV9 to TRBJ2-2; D is perhaps TRBD1 or TRBD2 (5 bases each). CDR1 is SGDLS, CDR2 YYNGEE, per germline. The CDR3 spans 14 residues. Between the trimmed V and J ends, which lost 0 bases and 9 bases, there was a span of 12 bases. The CDR3 DNA sequence: TGTGCCAGCAGCGTAGAAGAGGGGACCAGGGAGCTGTTTTTT. Protein: CASSVEEGTRELFF.

In its sample, this clonotype was seen many times. The CDR3 loop is CASSLMASGGYEQYF. The CDR3 region has the DNA TGTGCCAGCAGCTTGATGGCTAGCGGCGGGTACGAGCAGTACTTC. The chain recombines TRBV7-3 with TRBJ2-7; 7 bases are a match to TRBD2. Per germline, CDR1 SGHTA and CDR2 FQGTGA. This CDR3 contains 15 residues. Unmatched junction bases numbered 9, after V lost 3 bases and J lost 4 bases.

The chain links TRBV4-2 to TRBJ1-5; a weak D match, TRBD1 (6 bases). Per germline, CDR1 LGHNA and CDR2 YNFKEQ. Between the trimmed V and J ends, which lost 5 bases and 4 bases, there was a span of 9 bases. The CDR3 sequence is 13 residues long. In DNA form, the CDR3 reads TGTGCCAGCAGCGGGGGGCCGAATCAGCCCCAGCATTTT. The encoded protein is CASSGGPNQPQHF.

This clonotype has more than one count but fewer than ten. The chain carries TRBV11-2 and TRBJ1-1; maybe TRBD1 (6 bases). This CDR3 contains 14 residues. The V gene lost 3 bases and the J gene lost 11 bases, with 19 bases spanning the gap. Looked up from germline, CDR1 is SGHAT and CDR2 is FQNNGV. CDR3 loop: CASSLGGTPGRAFF. The CDR3 bases are TGTGCCAGCAGCTTGGGGGGCACCCCCGGGAGGGCTTTCTTT. Full variable domain (missing parts from reference TRBV11-2 and TRBJ1-1): EAGVAQSPRYKIIEKRQSVAFWCNPISGHATLYWYQQILGQGPKLLIQFQNNGVVDDSQLPKDRFSAERLKGVDSTLKIQPAKLEDSAVYLCASSLGGTPGRAFFGQGTRLTVV.

The gene calls are TRBV12-3 or TRBV12-4 and TRBJ2-5, with D perhaps TRBD1 (5 bases). Trimming removed 8 bases at V and 2 bases at J, with 12 bases between. The CDR3 has 13 residues. CDR3: CASRSPGQETQYF. The DNA for the CDR3 is TGTGCCAGCCGCTCTCCAGGGCAAGAGACCCAGTACTTC.

This clonotype appeared a few times. The rearrangement links TRBV6-2 or TRBV6-3 to TRBJ2-7, with D possibly matching TRBD1 (5 bases). The V end lost 5 bases, the J end lost 4 bases, and 15 bases lay between the germline ends. This CDR3 has 14 residues. CDR1 is MNHEY and CDR2 is SVGEGT in the germline V gene. DNA for the CDR3: TGTGCCAGCAGTCCCCAGGGTGGTGAGTACGAGCAGTACTTC. Translated: CASSPQGGEYEQYF.

This clonotype was picked up a small number of times. V gene TRBV5-4 combines with J gene TRBJ2-3; D ambiguous. Per the germline V gene, CDR1 is SGHNT and CDR2 is YYREEE (reference sequence). The V end lost 0 bases, the J end lost 0 bases, and 11 bases lay between the germline ends. This CDR3 region has 16 residues. In nucleotides, the CDR3 is TGTGCCAGCAGCTTGGCCAACTGGCAGAGCACAGATACGCAGTATTTT. It is translated as CASSLANWQSTDTQYF.

This clonotype was picked up a small number of times. This chain links TRBV20-1 with TRBJ2-5, with 8 bases fitting TRBD2. After removal of 0 bases from V and 2 bases from J, the junction contained 8 bases not matched to a gene. The CDR3 is 16 residues long. The germline V gene has CDR1 DFQATT and CDR2 SNEGSKA (reference sequence). The CDR3 coding sequence is TGCAGTGCTAGAGATCGAAGCGGGAGTCTTCAAGAGACCCAGTACTTC. Its protein product is CSARDRSGSLQETQYF.

This chain connects TRBV10-2 to TRBJ1-1, with D maybe TRBD1 (5 bases). Germline lookup yields CDR1 WSHSY and CDR2 SAAADI. The CDR3 is 14 residues long. V was shortened by 5 bases and J by 4 bases, with 14 bases between the two germline ends. The CDR3: CASSSGMRGTEAFF. The CDR3 nucleotides read TGCGCCAGCAGTTCGGGGATGAGGGGCACTGAAGCTTTCTTT.

V and J are TRBV5-5 and TRBJ1-1; 9 positions match TRBD1. CDR3 length: 13 residues. The junction had 5 bases not matched to a gene; V was cut back by 3 bases and J by 8 bases. Per the germline V gene, CDR1 is SGHKS and CDR2 is YYEKEE (reference sequence). CDR3 protein: CASSSPGTGEAFF. In nucleotides, the CDR3 is TGTGCCAGCAGCTCACCCGGGACAGGGGAAGCTTTCTTT.

Many counts were recorded for this clonotype. The chain is built from TRBV12-3 or TRBV12-4 and TRBJ1-3, with TRBD1 as a possible D gene (5 bases). The ends were cut back, 6 bases at V and 7 bases at J, with 28 bases in the middle. This CDR3 has 18 amino acids. CDR3: CASSTQMGNPGSWNTIYF. The CDR3 bases are TGTGCCAGCAGCACCCAGATGGGGAATCCAGGGAGCTGGAACACCATATATTTT.

The table lists this clonotype with many counts. The genes are TRBV7-2 and TRBJ2-5; the D gene is possibly TRBD1 (6 bases). The V gene lost 5 bases and the J gene lost 5 bases, with 6 bases spanning the gap. Germline V gene lookup returns CDR1 SGHTA and CDR2 FQGNSA. The CDR3 covers 11 residues. The CDR3 bases are TGTGCCAGCAGCCAGGGGGAGACCCAGTACTTC. This codes for CASSQGETQYF.

This clonotype has ten or more counts. This chain uses TRBV7-9 with TRBJ2-7; 7 nucleotides agree with TRBD1. With 4 bases clipped from V and 7 bases from J, the junction kept 16 bases outside the gene matches. Germline values: CDR1 SEHNR, CDR2 FQNEAQ (reference sequence). The CDR3 has 16 amino acids. Here the CDR3 reads CASSYPGQSTSGEQYF. CDR3 in DNA: TGTGCCAGCAGCTATCCGGGACAGAGTACTTCTGGTGAGCAGTACTTC.

The V and J genes are TRBV29-1 and TRBJ2-1; D is ambiguous. Germline loops: CDR1 SQVTM, CDR2 ANQGSEA. CDR3 length equals 11 residues. Trimming shortened V by 4 bases and J by 5 bases, and 6 bases separated the two germline ends. The CDR3 DNA reads as TGCAGCGTTGGACTCAACAATGAGCAGTTCTTC. Amino acid sequence: CSVGLNNEQFF.

This clonotype was counted at least ten times. The rearrangement joins TRBV7-2 to TRBJ2-6; D possibly matches TRBD1 or TRBD2 (7 bases each). The CDR3 covers 17 residues. Germline-derived CDR1 and CDR2 are SGHTA and FQGNSA. The V gene lost 4 bases and the J gene lost 5 bases, with 18 bases spanning the gap. The CDR3: CASSSTQGRGRANVLTF. The CDR3 DNA reads TGTGCCAGCAGCTCAACACAGGGGCGGGGGAGGGCCAACGTCCTGACTTTC.

In this sample, this clonotype turned up many times. V is TRBV7-2 and J is TRBJ2-1, with 14 positions matching TRBD2. The CDR3 extends over 19 amino acids. V shed 5 bases, J shed 2 bases, and the junction held 11 bases outside the gene matches. Germline CDR1 and CDR2: SGHTA and FQGNSA. CDR3 in DNA: TGTGCCAGCAGCCCCGTGGGTGGACTAGCGGGAGGTACCTACAATGAGCAGTTCTTC. Amino acid sequence: CASSPVGGLAGGTYNEQFF.

The table lists this clonotype with many counts. The genes are TRBV7-8 and TRBJ1-4; D uncertain. CDR1 is SGHVS and CDR2 is FQNEAQ in the germline V gene. Deletions cut 3 bases from V and 3 bases from J, with 8 bases between. CDR3 length equals 14 residues. The CDR3 sequence: CASSFPSANEKLFF. CDR3 coding DNA: TGTGCCAGCAGCTTCCCGTCGGCTAATGAAAAACTGTTTTTT.

The chain joins TRBV29-1 to TRBJ2-7, with TRBD1 as a possible D gene (7 bases). Germline V CDR1 and CDR2: SQVTM, ANQGSEA. The V end was cut by 4 bases, the J end by 2 bases, with 15 bases between. The CDR3 contains 14 residues. The CDR3 DNA sequence: TGCAGCGTTGGGACAGGCAGGGGGGCCTACGAGCAGTACTTC. Translating it yields CSVGTGRGAYEQYF.

This CDR3 reads CASSQEPRTSGRNNEQFF. DNA for the CDR3: TGCGCCAGCAGCCAAGAACCCCGGACTAGCGGGAGAAACAATGAGCAGTTCTTC. The rearrangement joins TRBV4-1 to TRBJ2-1; TRBD2 matches at 13 bases. CDR1 and CDR2 (germline): MGHRA, YSYEKL. CDR3 length: 18 residues. Trimming took 0 bases from V and 5 from J; bases not matched to a gene: 7.

This clonotype has just a few counts. The chain combines TRBV13 with TRBJ2-5; TRBD2 agrees at 11 bases. The CDR3 sequence is 18 residues long. J gave up 5 bases and V 5 bases, and 16 bases lay outside the gene matches. Germline V gene sequence: CDR1 PRHDT, CDR2 FYEKMQ (reference sequence). In nucleotides, the CDR3 is TGTGCCAGCAGCCCAACAACCGGGACTAGCGGAACTCGGGAGACCCAGTACTTC. The encoded protein is CASSPTTGTSGTRETQYF. The entire variable domain, with the rest obtained from reference TRBV13 and TRBJ2-5, is as follows: AAGVIQSPRHLIKEKRETATLKCYPIPRHDTVYWYQQGPGQDPQFLISFYEKMQSDKGSIPDRFSAQQFSDYHSELNMSSLELGDSALYFCASSPTTGTSGTRETQYFGPGTRLLVL.

The chain recombines TRBV10-3 with TRBJ1-6; 8 nucleotides agree with TRBD1. With 6 bases clipped from V and 7 bases from J, the junction kept 5 bases outside the gene matches. CDR3 length equals 14 residues. From germline, CDR1 is ENHRY and CDR2 SYGVKD. The CDR3 loop reads CAIRLTGENSPLHF. CDR3 coding DNA: TGTGCCATCAGACTGACAGGGGAAAATTCACCCCTCCACTTT.